The clone carrying this T cell receptor (beta chain) has just a few counts. V lost 6 bases and J lost 5, with 10 bases in between. Germline-derived CDR1 and CDR2 are MNHEY and SVGAGI. The CDR3 is 12 amino acids. The data are from a study of control samples from healthy donors and cancer patients. Repertoires were generated with immunoSEQ multiplex PCR, while TCRdb's copy carries only in-frame clones and drops some. The repertoire includes about 140,000 clones, 80% to 90% of them detected once, and around 8.2% sits in the top ten. The genes are TRBV6-5 and TRBJ2-5, with D possibly being TRBD2 (6 bases). The source is a woman in her 30s in good health. The sample was blood. CDR3 amino acids: CASREGGETQYF. The CDR3 DNA reads as TGTGCCAGCAGGGAGGGCGGGGAGACCCAGTACTTC.